This is a list of T cell receptor beta chains from one sample in a study of long-term antiretroviral therapy in people with HIV. Assay: immunoSEQ multiplex PCR; the TCRdb copy retains only in-frame clones and omits some. The sample carries 15,000 to 20,000 clones, 75% to 85% recorded once. This specimen consisted of unsorted PBMCs, obtained 0.3 years after starting antiretroviral therapy. Source of these receptors: a man in his late teens or twenties with HIV. CDR3s include the opening cysteine and the closing phenylalanine or tryptophan. Expanded clones are given a class, and other clones once, few, many or no size at all.

J	V	size	CDR3
TRBJ1-2	TRBV5-4	NA	CASSGADRAGYGYTF
TRBJ2-1	TRBV4-1	NA	CASSQDETYNEQFF
TRBJ2-5	TRBV9	NA	CASSAWNRREETQYF
TRBJ1-1	TRBV7-9	NA	CASSLSPTGVNTEAFF
TRBJ1-2	TRBV28	NA	CASSPPTGPGGYTF
TRBJ1-5	TRBV27	NA	CASSLSWGGGQPQHF
TRBJ1-2	TRBV6-5	NA	CATFRGVPYGYTF
TRBJ2-5	TRBV30	NA	CAWSVGGGKTQYF
TRBJ1-2	TRBV5-1	NA	CASSLVGPNGYTF
TRBJ2-3	TRBV9	once	CASSPGLAGVGDTQYF
TRBJ2-5	TRBV5-4	NA	CASNYRDQETQYF
TRBJ1-1	TRBV5-4	NA	CASSTGHTEAFF
TRBJ1-6	TRBV28	NA	CASSPYRGRNSPLHF
TRBJ1-1	TRBV28	few	CASRPHIGHYTEAFF
TRBJ1-2	TRBV7-9	NA	CASSPAGLRGYTF
TRBJ2-6	TRBV10-3	NA	CAISESVAGGTSGANVLTF
TRBJ2-2	TRBV6-1	NA	CASSEQGAIGGELFF
TRBJ2-1	TRBV6-6	NA	CASSYLGGPRNNEQFF
TRBJ1-5	TRBV18	NA	CASSPDEGNQPQHF
TRBJ2-3	TRBV4-1	once	CASSQIYPSVTSTDTQYF
TRBJ2-3	TRBV18	NA	CATLSGLSTDTQYF
TRBJ2-7	TRBV10-3	NA	CAISAPGQGPEQYF
TRBJ2-1	TRBV5-4	NA	CASSPGGYNEQFF
TRBJ1-2	TRBV6-5	NA	CASSYTRGGAKGYTF
TRBJ2-3	TRBV5-4	NA	CASSEYTDTQYF
TRBJ2-3	TRBV5-1	few	CASSSSTDTQYF
TRBJ2-2	TRBV9	NA	CASSVGENTGELFF
TRBJ2-6	TRBV6-1	once	CASRDLLGAIRVLTF
TRBJ2-1	TRBV6-5	NA	CASSYGGQSYNEQFF
TRBJ2-6	TRBV14	NA	CASSLLRGNGANVLTF
TRBJ1-1	TRBV6-4	NA	CASGQSPNTEAFF
TRBJ2-2	TRBV2	NA	CASSKTGELFF
TRBJ1-5	TRBV15	NA	CATSRDTRVYSNQPQHF
TRBJ1-6	TRBV4-2	few	CASSQDSKGTNSPLHF
TRBJ2-7	TRBV14	NA	CASSQVYIPYEQYF
TRBJ1-1	TRBV9	NA	CASSVVEGTEAFF
TRBJ2-7	TRBV28	NA	CATLNRDEQYF
TRBJ2-5	TRBV29-1	NA	CSVEISVAGRSETQYF
TRBJ2-3	TRBV7-9	NA	CASGAAGLAGPPGTQYF
TRBJ1-5	TRBV10-2	medium-sized	CASSERNLNQPQHF
TRBJ1-1	TRBV4-1	NA	CASSPLGQGGTEAFF
TRBJ1-1	TRBV27	NA	CASSLSQGGTEAFF
TRBJ2-7	TRBV10-3	NA	CAISGRDSTYEQYF
TRBJ2-7	TRBV6-5	NA	CASTRQESSYEQYF
TRBJ1-1	TRBV2	few	CASSEALNMNTEAFF
TRBJ2-6	TRBV6-5	NA	CASSLGRYSGANVLTF
TRBJ2-2	TRBV7-8	NA	CASSRGGRTNTGELFF
TRBJ2-1	TRBV28	NA	CASSLSGNEQFF
TRBJ1-6	TRBV7-3	once	CASSGDLNSPLHF
TRBJ2-2	TRBV11-2	NA	CASSFTGPLHPNTGELFF
TRBJ1-2	TRBV1	NA	CTSSQAPKDRPSNYGYTF
TRBJ1-1	TRBV9	NA	CASSVEFDTRGTEAFF
TRBJ2-1	TRBV11-3	NA	CASSTQVPGHEQFF
TRBJ2-1	TRBV6-1	NA	CASCTGSPNEQFF
TRBJ2-7	TRBV5-1	NA	CASSPAGPKYYEQYF
TRBJ1-1	TRBV12-5	NA	CASGLVGTSLGNTEAFF
TRBJ2-6	TRBV7-3	NA	CASSSHPDRGLSGANVLTF
TRBJ1-1	TRBV18	NA	CASSLQGAEAFF
TRBJ1-1	TRBV6-5	NA	CASSYGGTEAFF